Listed below are T cell receptor beta chains from one sample, sequenced in a study of T-cell memory formation after mild COVID-19. TCRdb re-derived calls from the 5' RACE reads in MiXCR, one entry per CDR3 protein. The table has under 700,000 distinct CDR3 sequences, around 21% seen once. Material for sequencing was PBMCs or a T cell subset sorted from them (not recorded which). These receptor sequences come from an adult woman who had mild COVID-19 (a few samples of this study predate the infection). Cell type and time point are not known. CDR3s include the opening cysteine and the closing phenylalanine or tryptophan. D genes are given only for firm matches. Clone size is shown for a subset of rows, as once, few, many or a class of expanded clone.

CDR3 DNA: TGCGCCGGTCGTTCGACACCCCAGGCGAGAGATACGCAGTATTTT
CDR3 protein: CAGRSTPQARDTQYF
V gene: TRBV5-1
J gene: TRBJ2-3
clone size: many
CDR3 length: 15
D gene: NA

CDR3 DNA: TGTGCCAGCAGCCTCTATCTCGAGGGCGGGGAGCTGTTTTTT
CDR3 protein: CASSLYLEGGELFF
V gene: TRBV7-6
J gene: TRBJ2-2
clone size: NA
CDR3 length: 14
D gene: NA

CDR3 DNA: TGTGCTAGCAGCTTAGTGGGACTAGCGGGTTCCGAGACCCAGTACTTC
CDR3 protein: CASSLVGLAGSETQYF
V gene: TRBV7-7
J gene: TRBJ2-5
clone size: few
CDR3 length: 16
D gene: TRBD2

CDR3 DNA: TGTGCCACCCAGGGGAGATATGGCTACACCTTC
CDR3 protein: CATQGRYGYTF
V gene: TRBV6-1
J gene: TRBJ1-2
clone size: few
CDR3 length: 11
D gene: NA

CDR3 DNA: TGCAGCGTTGCGCGCGGGCCCGGGGAGCTGTTTTTT
CDR3 protein: CSVARGPGELFF
V gene: TRBV29-1
J gene: TRBJ2-2
clone size: NA
CDR3 length: 12
D gene: NA

CDR3 DNA: TGTGCCAGCAGCTTTACGGGGGGGGCGATGAACACTGAAGCTTTCTTT
CDR3 protein: CASSFTGGAMNTEAFF
V gene: TRBV7-9
J gene: TRBJ1-1
clone size: NA
CDR3 length: 16
D gene: NA

CDR3 DNA: TGCGCCAGCAGCCATACTACCCTCCTCACAGATACGCAGTATTTT
CDR3 protein: CASSHTTLLTDTQYF
V gene: TRBV4-1
J gene: TRBJ2-3
clone size: many
CDR3 length: 15
D gene: NA

CDR3 DNA: TGTGCCAGCAGCCCAAATCCTAGCGGAACAGATACGCAGTATTTT
CDR3 protein: CASSPNPSGTDTQYF
V gene: TRBV7-3
J gene: TRBJ2-3
clone size: many
CDR3 length: 15
D gene: TRBD2

CDR3 DNA: TGTGCCAGTAGCCACTCCGGAGGCTACGAGCAGTACTTC
CDR3 protein: CASSHSGGYEQYF
V gene: TRBV19
J gene: TRBJ2-7
clone size: NA
CDR3 length: 13
D gene: NA

CDR3 DNA: TGTGCCAGCAGCTTAGATAGGACAGGGTCCTACAATGAGCAGTTCTTC
CDR3 protein: CASSLDRTGSYNEQFF
V gene: TRBV7-2
J gene: TRBJ2-1
clone size: few
CDR3 length: 16
D gene: TRBD1

CDR3 DNA: TGCGCCAGCAGCCAAAGTTACAGTCCCTACGAGCAGTACTTC
CDR3 protein: CASSQSYSPYEQYF
V gene: TRBV4-1
J gene: TRBJ2-7
clone size: few
CDR3 length: 14
D gene: NA

CDR3 DNA: TGTGCCAGCAGCATGGACCGGGATCGCACAGATACGCAGTATTTT
CDR3 protein: CASSMDRDRTDTQYF
V gene: TRBV11-1
J gene: TRBJ2-3
clone size: few
CDR3 length: 15
D gene: NA

CDR3 DNA: TGCAGCGGAACCGGGACGGATTCCTACGAGCAGTACTTC
CDR3 protein: CSGTGTDSYEQYF
V gene: TRBV29-1
J gene: TRBJ2-7
clone size: NA
CDR3 length: 13
D gene: NA

CDR3 DNA: TGTGCCAGCAGCTTAGGCCCCCGGGACAGGTTTTACACAGATACGCAGTATTTT
CDR3 protein: CASSLGPRDRFYTDTQYF
V gene: TRBV7-6
J gene: TRBJ2-3
clone size: NA
CDR3 length: 18
D gene: TRBD1

CDR3 DNA: TGCAGTGCCCCTAGACTAGCGGGACTTTCCTACAATGAGCAGTTCTTC
CDR3 protein: CSAPRLAGLSYNEQFF
V gene: TRBV20-1
J gene: TRBJ2-1
clone size: many
CDR3 length: 16
D gene: TRBD2

CDR3 DNA: TGTGCCAGCAGTGGACGGCGGAACACTGAAGCTTTCTTT
CDR3 protein: CASSGRRNTEAFF
V gene: TRBV2
J gene: TRBJ1-1
clone size: few
CDR3 length: 13
D gene: NA

CDR3 DNA: TGTGCCAGCAGTTTTGCCCGGTCTGGAAACACCATATATTTT
CDR3 protein: CASSFARSGNTIYF
V gene: TRBV12-3/TRBV12-4
J gene: TRBJ1-3
clone size: NA
CDR3 length: 14
D gene: NA

CDR3 DNA: TGTGCCAGTACTCAAGGATGGGGACTGAACACCGGGGAGCTGTTTTTT
CDR3 protein: CASTQGWGLNTGELFF
V gene: TRBV19
J gene: TRBJ2-2
clone size: NA
CDR3 length: 16
D gene: NA

CDR3 DNA: TGTGCCAGCAGCCAGGGTCCTCCGGGACTGGGTCTGAGCACCGGGGAGCTGTTTTTT
CDR3 protein: CASSQGPPGLGLSTGELFF
V gene: TRBV4-2
J gene: TRBJ2-2
clone size: few
CDR3 length: 19
D gene: NA

CDR3 DNA: TGTGCCAGCAGCTTAGCTGGGATTGCGGGGGTAAGGCAGCCCCAGCATTTT
CDR3 protein: CASSLAGIAGVRQPQHF
V gene: TRBV7-4
J gene: TRBJ1-5
clone size: few
CDR3 length: 17
D gene: NA

CDR3 DNA: TGTGCCAGCAGCTCCGGTGGGGACAGGGGTCGACGTTACACAGATACGCAGTATTTT
CDR3 protein: CASSSGGDRGRRYTDTQYF
V gene: TRBV7-9
J gene: TRBJ2-3
clone size: NA
CDR3 length: 19
D gene: TRBD1

CDR3 DNA: TGCAGCGTTGGGGGCCGTGGTCAGCCCCAGCATTTT
CDR3 protein: CSVGGRGQPQHF
V gene: TRBV29-1
J gene: TRBJ1-5
clone size: NA
CDR3 length: 12
D gene: NA

CDR3 DNA: TGCAGTGCTAGACCCACAGCAAACAATGAGCAGTTCTTC
CDR3 protein: CSARPTANNEQFF
V gene: TRBV20-1
J gene: TRBJ2-1
clone size: few
CDR3 length: 13
D gene: NA

CDR3 DNA: TGTGCCAGCAGCTTAATCTCGGGCACAGATACGCAGTATTTT
CDR3 protein: CASSLISGTDTQYF
V gene: TRBV7-9
J gene: TRBJ2-3
clone size: few
CDR3 length: 14
D gene: NA

CDR3 DNA: TGCGCCAGCAGCCAAGCTGGGCAGAGGCGAGGGGAGCTGTTTTTT
CDR3 protein: CASSQAGQRRGELFF
V gene: TRBV4-1
J gene: TRBJ2-2
clone size: NA
CDR3 length: 15
D gene: NA

CDR3 DNA: TGTGCCAGCAGTTACTCGGGCGGGAGATCTTTTGAGCAGTACTTC
CDR3 protein: CASSYSGGRSFEQYF
V gene: TRBV6-2/TRBV6-3
J gene: TRBJ2-7
clone size: many
CDR3 length: 15
D gene: TRBD2

CDR3 DNA: TGTGCCAGCAGTTTTGGGGTGGGGAACTATGGCTACACCTTC
CDR3 protein: CASSFGVGNYGYTF
V gene: TRBV12-3/TRBV12-4
J gene: TRBJ1-2
clone size: NA
CDR3 length: 14
D gene: NA

CDR3 DNA: TGCGCCAGCAGCCAACTCGGCGGGAGTACCTACGAGCAGTACTTC
CDR3 protein: CASSQLGGSTYEQYF
V gene: TRBV4-3
J gene: TRBJ2-7
clone size: NA
CDR3 length: 15
D gene: TRBD2

CDR3 DNA: TGTGCCAGCAGCGGACAGGGAAGCACAGATACGCAGTATTTT
CDR3 protein: CASSGQGSTDTQYF
V gene: TRBV9
J gene: TRBJ2-3
clone size: few
CDR3 length: 14
D gene: TRBD1

CDR3 DNA: TGCAGTGCACGAGCGGGGGGCCCCTACGAGCAGTACTTC
CDR3 protein: CSARAGGPYEQYF
V gene: TRBV20-1
J gene: TRBJ2-7
clone size: NA
CDR3 length: 13
D gene: TRBD2

CDR3 DNA: TGTGCCAGCACCTCGCGACAGGGATGGGTCAATGAGCAGTTCTTC
CDR3 protein: CASTSRQGWVNEQFF
V gene: TRBV5-4
J gene: TRBJ2-1
clone size: few
CDR3 length: 15
D gene: TRBD1

CDR3 DNA: TGTGCCAGCAGCATTAACCGGGGCCCTCTTGGAAATGAGCAGTTCTTC
CDR3 protein: CASSINRGPLGNEQFF
V gene: TRBV11-3
J gene: TRBJ2-1
clone size: NA
CDR3 length: 16
D gene: NA

CDR3 DNA: TGTGCCATCAGTGCTCGGGAAAACTATGGCTACACCTTC
CDR3 protein: CAISARENYGYTF
V gene: TRBV10-3
J gene: TRBJ1-2
clone size: NA
CDR3 length: 13
D gene: NA

CDR3 DNA: TGTGCCAGCAGTCCCCCCGGACTAGCGGGCGTCACCAATGAGCAGTTCTTC
CDR3 protein: CASSPPGLAGVTNEQFF
V gene: TRBV12-3/TRBV12-4
J gene: TRBJ2-1
clone size: NA
CDR3 length: 17
D gene: TRBD2

CDR3 DNA: TGTGCCAGCAGCTTAGATAGCGGGATAAACATTCAGTACTTC
CDR3 protein: CASSLDSGINIQYF
V gene: TRBV7-9
J gene: TRBJ2-4
clone size: few
CDR3 length: 14
D gene: TRBD2

CDR3 DNA: TGTGCCAGCAGCTTGGGACAGCTGTCGGGAGAGCAGTTCTTC
CDR3 protein: CASSLGQLSGEQFF
V gene: TRBV7-8
J gene: TRBJ2-1
clone size: few
CDR3 length: 14
D gene: TRBD1

CDR3 DNA: TGTGCCAGCAGCAGGCAAACCGGGACAGGGGGCACAGATACGCAGTATTTT
CDR3 protein: CASSRQTGTGGTDTQYF
V gene: TRBV5-4
J gene: TRBJ2-3
clone size: few
CDR3 length: 17
D gene: TRBD1

CDR3 DNA: TGTGCCAGCAGCGATAATTGGGGCAGCTACGAGCAGTACTTC
CDR3 protein: CASSDNWGSYEQYF
V gene: TRBV7-2
J gene: TRBJ2-7
clone size: many
CDR3 length: 14
D gene: NA

CDR3 DNA: TGTGCCAGCAGTGATGGGGTAGCGGGAGTTGGCAAAAACATTCAGTACTTC
CDR3 protein: CASSDGVAGVGKNIQYF
V gene: TRBV2
J gene: TRBJ2-4
clone size: NA
CDR3 length: 17
D gene: TRBD2

CDR3 DNA: TGTGCCAGCAGCGCCCAGACAGGAGATACTGGTGAGACCCAGTACTTC
CDR3 protein: CASSAQTGDTGETQYF
V gene: TRBV9
J gene: TRBJ2-5
clone size: many
CDR3 length: 16
D gene: NA

CDR3 DNA: TGTGCCAGCAGCCGCAGTTGGGGGGGAAACACCGGGGAGCTGTTTTTT
CDR3 protein: CASSRSWGGNTGELFF
V gene: TRBV11-1
J gene: TRBJ2-2
clone size: many
CDR3 length: 16
D gene: TRBD2

CDR3 DNA: TGCAGTGCTACTCTGACTAGTTCGGTTTCCCGGGAGCAGTTCTTC
CDR3 protein: CSATLTSSVSREQFF
V gene: TRBV20-1
J gene: TRBJ2-1
clone size: NA
CDR3 length: 15
D gene: NA

CDR3 DNA: TGTGCCAGCTCACCACCCGGACTCAATCAGCCCCAGCATTTT
CDR3 protein: CASSPPGLNQPQHF
V gene: TRBV18
J gene: TRBJ1-5
clone size: NA
CDR3 length: 14
D gene: NA

CDR3 DNA: TGTGCCAGCGGGGCCGGGACTAGCGTTTACGAGCAGTACTTC
CDR3 protein: CASGAGTSVYEQYF
V gene: TRBV7-9
J gene: TRBJ2-7
clone size: many
CDR3 length: 14
D gene: TRBD2

CDR3 DNA: TGTGCCAGCAGCTTAGGGGCAGCAGATTATGGCTACACCTTC
CDR3 protein: CASSLGAADYGYTF
V gene: TRBV7-2
J gene: TRBJ1-2
clone size: few
CDR3 length: 14
D gene: NA

CDR3 DNA: TGTGCCTGGAACCGTGTGGGCAGGTTCTATGGCTACACCTTC
CDR3 protein: CAWNRVGRFYGYTF
V gene: TRBV30
J gene: TRBJ1-2
clone size: few
CDR3 length: 14
D gene: NA

CDR3 DNA: TGTGCCAGCAGTTTAGCAGGGGTAGATACGCAGTATTTT
CDR3 protein: CASSLAGVDTQYF
V gene: TRBV12-3/TRBV12-4
J gene: TRBJ2-3
clone size: few
CDR3 length: 13
D gene: NA

CDR3 DNA: TGTGCCAGCAGCTCCCAGGGGGGGGATACGCAGTATTTT
CDR3 protein: CASSSQGGDTQYF
V gene: TRBV7-3
J gene: TRBJ2-3
clone size: many
CDR3 length: 13
D gene: NA

CDR3 DNA: TGCAGCGCCTGGGGCCGATCCGGCTACACCTTC
CDR3 protein: CSAWGRSGYTF
V gene: TRBV29-1
J gene: TRBJ1-2
clone size: NA
CDR3 length: 11
D gene: NA